This TCR beta chain was identified during a study of cytotoxic CD8 clonotypes in ibrutinib-treated CLL. T cells were sequenced at a targeted depth of 1 in 200,000 to 1 in 1 million. Some clones are missing from TCRdb's copy, which holds only in-frame ones; the method was immunoSEQ multiplex PCR. This sample has 130,000 or so clones, with 79% found just once. The sequences come from PBMCs, collected after 12 months of ibrutinib treatment. The sequence was obtained from a human donor with chronic lymphocytic leukemia.

Here the CDR3 DNA reads TGTGCCAGCAGCTTGGATGGGACAGGGGATCAGCCCCAGCATTTT. Residues: CASSLDGTGDQPQHF. The genes are TRBV5-8 and TRBJ1-5, with 10 bases matching TRBD1. Germline-derived CDR1 and CDR2 are SGHTS and YDEGEE. J gave up 5 bases and V 0 bases, and 2 bases lay outside the gene matches. This CDR3 is built from 15 residues. Complete variable domain (other parts from reference TRBV5-8 and TRBJ1-5): EAGVTQSPTHLIKTRGQQATLRCSPISGHTSVYWYQQALGLGLQFLLWYDEGEERNRGNFPPRFSGRQFPNYSSELNVNALELEDSALYLCASSLDGTGDQPQHFGDGTRLSIL.